The next 17 T cell receptor beta chains were all read from a single sample in a study of CD8 T cells in ankylosing spondylitis. TCRdb re-analysed the 5' RACE reads in MiXCR, keeping a single row per CDR3 protein. This repertoire shows fewer than 200,000 distinct CDR3 sequences, 18% found once; its top ten account for 3.5% to 5%. Sequences were obtained from blood, either unsorted or a sorted T cell fraction (not recorded which). These receptors came from a male donor under 30 with ankylosing spondylitis or in good health (not recorded which).

This clonotype was detected ten times or more. The chain has TRBV7-6 and TRBJ1-5; TRBD1 might be the D (5 bases). Trimming took off 4 bases at V and 4 bases at J, with 14 bases between the two ends. Germline V gene sequence: CDR1 SGHVS, CDR2 FNYEAQ. The CDR3 is 15 amino acids. CDR3: CASSSQGGINQPQHF. The CDR3 region has the DNA TGTGCCAGCAGCTCCCAGGGCGGGATTAATCAGCCCCAGCATTTT.

Many counts were recorded for this clonotype. The CDR3 DNA sequence: TGCGCCAGCAGCTTGGAAGGGAATAGGAATCAGCCCCAGCATTTT. It specifies CASSLEGNRNQPQHF. The chain employs TRBV5-1 and TRBJ1-5, with no clear D. Per germline, CDR1 SGHRS and CDR2 YFSETQ. The CDR3 contains 15 residues. V lost 0 bases to trimming and J lost 4 bases, with 11 bases between them.

This clonotype was detected many times. Compared with germline, one end of the junction differs, possibly owing to a read error. This CDR3 reads CASSLAGSTDTQYF. The CDR3 region has the DNA TGTGCCAGCAGCTTAGCGGGCTCCACAGATACGCAGTATTTT. The chain recombines TRBV5-1 with TRBJ2-3; 7 bases match TRBD2. The CDR3 sequence is 14 residues long. In germline, CDR1 is SGHRS, CDR2 YFSETQ.

In this sample, this clonotype turned up many times. V usage is TRBV7-9 and J usage is TRBJ2-5; D remains unclear. The V end lost 7 bases, the J end lost 2 bases, and 14 bases lay between the germline ends. The CDR3 contains 14 residues. Germline lookup yields CDR1 SEHNR and CDR2 FQNEAQ (reference sequence). This CDR3 reads CASNPLVVQETQYF. The DNA of the CDR3 is TGTGCCAGCAACCCTCTGGTGGTACAAGAGACCCAGTACTTC.

This clonotype was recorded many times. This chain connects TRBV5-1 to TRBJ2-5; unclear D gene. V lost 3 bases, J lost 5 bases, and 20 bases lay in between. Germline V gene data show CDR1 as SGHRS and CDR2 as YFSETQ. CDR3 length: 16 residues. CDR3 sequence reads: CASSSRGLGSEETQYF. In DNA, the CDR3 is TGCGCCAGCAGCTCCCGTGGGCTAGGATCAGAGGAGACCCAGTACTTC.

This sequence joins TRBV20-1 and TRBJ1-1; maybe TRBD1 (5 bases). Between the trimmed V and J ends, which lost 5 bases and 10 bases, there was a span of 23 bases. Germline lookup yields CDR1 DFQATT and CDR2 SNEGSKA (reference sequence). CDR3 size: 14 residues. CDR3 in amino acids: CSAGRGGRLEGAFF. In DNA form, the CDR3 reads TGCAGTGCTGGAAGGGGCGGGCGGCTAGAGGGAGCTTTCTTT.

This clonotype was recorded many times. The chain joins TRBV29-1 to TRBJ2-1, with 10 bases fitting TRBD2. The germline gives CDR1 SQVTM, CDR2 ANQGSEA. This CDR3 has 12 amino acids. The V and J ends lost 7 bases and 7 bases, in that order; junction bases with no gene match: 4. CDR3 nucleotides: TGCAGCGGGACTAGCGGCTGGAATGAGCAGTTCTTC. Its protein product is CSGTSGWNEQFF.

This clonotype was detected only once. The rearrangement joins TRBV29-1 to TRBJ1-1; D unclear. The V and J ends lost 5 bases and 1 base respectively, with 2 bases between them. In germline, CDR1 is SQVTM, CDR2 ANQGSEA. The CDR3 is made up of 10 amino acids. The CDR3 is CSVRNTEAFF. The CDR3 nucleotides are TGCAGCGTTCGGAACACTGAAGCTTTCTTT.

The rearrangement uses TRBV20-1 and TRBJ2-7, with TRBD1 as a possible D gene (5 bases). V lost 0 bases and J 4 bases, leaving 22 bases between the germline ends. The CDR3 runs 17 residues. In germline, CDR1 is DFQATT, CDR2 SNEGSKA (reference sequence). The CDR3 nucleotides read TGCAGTGCTAGAGATCGTGTGCGATGGGGCCCTCCTTACGAGCAGTACTTC. This codes for CSARDRVRWGPPYEQYF.

Many counts were recorded for this clonotype. V usage is TRBV20-1 and J usage is TRBJ1-1; no definite D call. The CDR3 is 12 amino acids. Trimming pared 6 bases from V and 5 bases from J, leaving 13 bases between. Germline values: CDR1 DFQATT, CDR2 SNEGSKA (reference sequence). The CDR3 loop reads CSAPRVGTEAFF. For the CDR3, the DNA is TGCAGTGCCCCAAGAGTGGGAACTGAAGCTTTCTTT.

J is TRBJ2-6 and V is TRBV20-1, with no clear D. The CDR3 contains 14 residues. The V gene lost 0 bases and the J gene lost 2 bases, with 5 bases spanning the gap. CDR1 DFQATT and CDR2 SNEGSKA come from the germline V gene (reference sequence). DNA of the CDR3: TGCAGTGCTAGAGATCAGGCTGGGGCCAACGTCCTGACTTTC. Protein product: CSARDQAGANVLTF.

This clonotype was found a few times. The rearrangement joins TRBV4-2 to TRBJ2-1; 9 nucleotides agree with TRBD2. The CDR3 covers 16 residues. Germline assignment: CDR1 LGHNA and CDR2 YNFKEQ. V gave up 4 bases and J gave up 3 bases; unmatched junction bases: 7. Here the CDR3 reads CASSPDSGSYYNEQFF. The CDR3 DNA reads TGTGCCAGCAGCCCAGATAGCGGGAGTTACTACAATGAGCAGTTCTTC.

J is TRBJ2-1 and V is TRBV12-3 or TRBV12-4; D gene unclear. The CDR3 length is 13 residues. V lost 2 bases, J lost 6 bases, and 8 bases lay in between. The CDR3 protein is CASSLKRTNEQFF. CDR3 DNA: TGTGCCAGCAGTTTAAAACGAACCAATGAGCAGTTCTTC.

This clonotype was seen many times. This chain uses TRBV6-5 with TRBJ1-2; 8 bases are a match to TRBD1. CDR3 length equals 16 residues. Germline trimming cut 6 bases from V and 0 bases from J; bases unmatched to any gene: 9. Germline assignment: CDR1 MNHEY and CDR2 SVGAGI. CDR3 region: CASRRGQGSANYGYTF. The CDR3 nucleotides read TGTGCCAGCAGGCGAGGACAGGGCTCAGCTAACTATGGCTACACCTTC.

This clonotype has ten or more counts. The rearrangement links TRBV20-1 to TRBJ2-7; a weak D match, TRBD1 (6 bases). Trimming left V 3 bases short and J 0 bases short, with 9 bases between. This CDR3 region has 13 residues. Per germline, CDR1 DFQATT and CDR2 SNEGSKA (reference sequence). The CDR3 DNA is TGCAGTGCTAGGTACAGGGACTCCTACGAGCAGTACTTC. Its protein product is CSARYRDSYEQYF.

The chain has TRBV29-1 and TRBJ2-1; no definite D call. CDR3 size: 14 residues. The germline V gene encodes CDR1 SQVTM and CDR2 ANQGSEA. The ends were cut back, 1 base at V and 0 bases at J, with 7 bases in the middle. The CDR3 sequence: CSVEGVHSYNEQFF. The DNA for the CDR3 is TGCAGCGTTGAAGGGGTTCACTCCTACAATGAGCAGTTCTTC.

This clonotype turned up a few times. The chain couples TRBV20-1 to TRBJ2-3; tentatively, D is TRBD2 (5 bases). The CDR3 covers 13 residues. V shed 4 bases and J shed 11 bases, with 19 bases lying between them. Germline V gene lookup returns CDR1 DFQATT and CDR2 SNEGSKA (reference sequence). CDR3 sequence: CSAKDFWSEGQYF. The CDR3 DNA reads as TGCAGTGCTAAAGATTTCTGGTCTGAGGGGCAGTATTTT.